Listed here are 26 T cell receptor beta chains from one sample, sequenced in a study of beta chain features in type 1 diabetes. Study-wide findings and caveats: Type 1 diabetes patients had moderately but significantly shorter TCRB CDR3s in all four CD4+ subsets.

Expressed TCRB transcripts were sequenced after all isolated RNA was converted to cDNA. Clones were sequenced by immunoSEQ multiplex PCR, and TCRdb holds only the in-frame ones, with some missing. The table records approximately 170,000 clones, less than 10% of them present only once. What these receptors recognize is not known. Sequenced material: central memory CD4+ T cells from blood. The receptors here all came from a man between 18 and 35 years old with type 1 diabetes.

The CDR3 DNA reads TGTGCCAGCTCCCCCCTGGGGGGGACTAGTCCATCTGAGCAGTTCTTC. It yields the protein CASSPLGGTSPSEQFF. This chain joins TRBV18 and TRBJ2-1; 8 positions match TRBD2. V lost 6 bases and J lost 9; bases outside the gene matches: 16. The CDR3 loop spans 16 amino acids. Germline V gives CDR1 KGHSH, CDR2 LQKENI.

The chain uses TRBV6-5 and TRBJ1-1, with D maybe TRBD1 (5 bases). Trimming cost V 7 bases and J 6 bases, with 18 bases left between them. Germline V CDR1 and CDR2: MNHEY, SVGAGI. The CDR3 has 14 residues. As DNA, the CDR3 is TGTGCCAGCATTCTGCAGCCTGGGGCAGCTGAAGCTTTCTTT. Its protein product is CASILQPGAAEAFF.

This clone was counted once. The V and J genes are TRBV9 and TRBJ2-1; 10 bases fit TRBD2. CDR3 length: 16 amino acids. Germline-derived CDR1 and CDR2 are SGDLS and YYNGEE. V trimming: 4 bases; J trimming: 3 bases; junction bases outside the gene matches: 7. In nucleotides, the CDR3 is TGTGCCAGCAGCAAGATAGCGGGGGGCTACTACAATGAGCAGTTCTTC. This codes for CASSKIAGGYYNEQFF.

This clone was recorded a few times. This chain links TRBV5-1 with TRBJ1-4; D uncertain. CDR3 length: 15 amino acids. Looked up from germline, CDR1 is SGHRS and CDR2 is YFSETQ. The V end was cut by 1 base, the J end by 5 bases, with 12 bases between. The CDR3 loop reads CASSLSQALNEKLFF. The CDR3 nucleotides read TGCGCCAGCAGCTTGTCGCAGGCCTTAAATGAAAAACTGTTTTTT.

Worth noting for this clone: Other DNA sequences in the same sample also yield this CDR3. In DNA, the CDR3 is TGTGCCAGCAGCCCGGGACTAGCGGGAGTTGAGACCCAGTACTTC. This encodes CASSPGLAGVETQYF. V usage is TRBV7-9 and J usage is TRBJ2-5; 14 bases line up with TRBD2. CDR1 is SEHNR, CDR2 FQNEAQ, per germline (reference sequence). The junction had 4 bases not matched to a gene; V was cut back by 5 bases and J by 5 bases. The CDR3 contains 15 residues.

This clone was counted only a few times. The chain has TRBV4-3 and TRBJ2-5; D is unresolved. Looked up from germline, CDR1 is LGHNA and CDR2 is YSLEER. The CDR3 contains 13 residues. Trimming left V 0 bases short and J 7 bases short, with 9 bases between. CDR3 DNA sequence: TGCGCCAGCAGCCAAGAGGCTCCGGGGACCCAGTACTTC. Translating it yields CASSQEAPGTQYF.

V and J are TRBV4-1 and TRBJ2-1; TRBD2 aligns across 9 bases. The CDR3 runs 17 residues. Germline CDR1 and CDR2: MGHRA and YSYEKL. Trimming at V came to 0 bases and at J to 5 bases, leaving 8 bases not matched to a gene. The CDR3 spells CASSQDRAGGRHNEQFF. The CDR3 bases are TGCGCCAGCAGCCAAGATAGGGCGGGGGGGCGGCACAATGAGCAGTTCTTC.

The CDR3 DNA sequence: TGTGCCAGCAGTATTTTGAGGAAGGAAGCTTTCTTT. It yields the protein CASSILRKEAFF. This chain links TRBV2 with TRBJ1-1, with D unresolved. The length of the CDR3 is 12 residues. V was cut by 5 bases and J by 8 bases, with 12 bases left in between. CDR1 is SNHLY, CDR2 FYNNEI, per germline.

This clone was counted between two and nine times. This chain uses TRBV7-8 with TRBJ2-7, with TRBD1 matching over 7 bases. The CDR3 sequence is 14 residues long. CDR1 and CDR2 from the germline V gene are SGHVS and FQNEAQ. The V segment lost 2 bases and the J segment 2 bases; nucleotides outside the gene matches: 3. The CDR3, as DNA: TGTGCCAGCAGCTTAAACGGACAGGCCTACGAGCAGTACTTC. This translates into CASSLNGQAYEQYF.

This clone was detected only a few times. The chain has TRBV15 and TRBJ1-1; 9 bases align to TRBD1. Germline V CDR1 and CDR2: LNHNV, YYDKDF (reference sequence). The length of the CDR3 is 16 residues. V lost 2 bases, J lost 3 bases, and 7 bases stayed unmatched. In DNA form, the CDR3 reads TGTGCCACCAGCAGACCACAAACAGGGGGCTACACTGAAGCTTTCTTT. This encodes CATSRPQTGGYTEAFF.

The chain joins TRBV2 to TRBJ1-5; weak D call: TRBD1 (5 bases). Germline loops: CDR1 SNHLY, CDR2 FYNNEI. CDR3 length equals 14 residues. Trimming removed 8 bases at V and 2 bases at J, with 13 bases between. CDR3 protein: CASSQAGGNQPQHF. The CDR3 DNA reads TGTGCCAGCTCCCAGGCGGGGGGCAATCAGCCCCAGCATTTT.

The chain joins TRBV11-2 to TRBJ1-5; 9 nucleotides line up with TRBD1. CDR1 is SGHAT and CDR2 is FQNNGV in the germline V gene. V lost 8 bases and J lost 3; bases outside the gene matches: 2. The CDR3 has 13 residues. The CDR3: CASGTGPNQPQHF. The CDR3 DNA is TGTGCCAGCGGGACAGGGCCCAATCAGCCCCAGCATTTT.

Ten or more counts support this clone. This chain uses TRBV28 with TRBJ2-7, with D possibly TRBD2 on 6 matching bases. The V gene lost 6 bases and the J gene lost 4 bases, with 7 bases spanning the gap. Germline V gives CDR1 MDHEN, CDR2 SYDVKM. This CDR3 has 11 residues. CDR3 in DNA: TGTGCCAGCAGAGCGGGTTACGAGCAGTACTTC. This sequence encodes CASRAGYEQYF.

This clone was observed a handful of times. The V and J genes are TRBV5-6 and TRBJ2-1; 14 nucleotides line up with TRBD2. The CDR3 length is 19 residues. The ends lost 3 bases at V and 3 bases at J; junction bases unmatched: 11. Germline lookup yields CDR1 SGHDT and CDR2 YYEEEE. This CDR3 is CASSWTTGTSGRVYNEQFF. The CDR3, as DNA: TGTGCCAGCAGCTGGACCACCGGGACTAGCGGGAGAGTCTACAATGAGCAGTTCTTC.

This chain uses TRBV18 with TRBJ1-4, with TRBD1 as a possible D gene (5 bases). Looked up from germline, CDR1 is KGHSH and CDR2 is LQKENI. The CDR3 runs to 15 residues. Trimming removed 1 base at V and 4 bases at J, with 10 bases between. CDR3 protein: CASSPQGNFNEKLFF. CDR3 nucleotide sequence: TGTGCCAGCTCACCACAGGGGAACTTTAATGAAAAACTGTTTTTT.

The genes are TRBV28 and TRBJ2-7; tentatively, D is TRBD2 (5 bases). Deletions cut 10 bases from V and 2 bases from J, with 15 bases between. This CDR3 is 13 amino acids long. Looked up from germline, CDR1 is MDHEN and CDR2 is SYDVKM. CDR3 protein: CATREGSTYEQYF. The CDR3 nucleotides read TGTGCCACGAGAGAGGGTAGCACCTACGAGCAGTACTTC.

The CDR3 nucleotides read TGCGCCAGCAGCCCCCAGGCAGGGTACGTCTCTGGGGCCAACGTCCTGACTTTC. It specifies CASSPQAGYVSGANVLTF. This sequence joins TRBV5-1 and TRBJ2-6; TRBD1 might be the D (5 bases). Trimming left V 4 bases short and J 0 bases short, with 17 bases between. Germline-derived CDR1 and CDR2 are SGHRS and YFSETQ. The CDR3 extends over 18 amino acids. The variable domain in full, with the rest retrieved from reference TRBV5-1 and TRBJ2-6, is KAGVTQTPRYLIKTRGQQVTLSCSPISGHRSVSWYQQTPGQGLQFLFEYFSETQRNKGNFPGRFSGRQFSNSRSEMNVSTLELGDSALYLCASSPQAGYVSGANVLTFGAGSRLTVL.

This clone came up a few times. The chain carries TRBV14 and TRBJ1-1; D is undetermined. This CDR3 comprises 13 residues. V was cut by 6 bases and J by 4 bases, with 12 bases left in between. Germline lookup yields CDR1 SGHDN and CDR2 FVKESK. CDR3 coding DNA: TGTGCCAGCAGATACCGGGTGGGCACTGAAGCTTTCTTT. Translating it yields CASRYRVGTEAFF. Full variable domain (missing parts from reference TRBV14 and TRBJ1-1): EAGVTQFPSHSVIEKGQTVTLRCDPISGHDNLYWYRRVMGKEIKFLLHFVKESKQDESGMPNNRFLAERTGGTYSTLKVQPAELEDSGVYFCASRYRVGTEAFFGQGTRLTVV.

There are a few counts of this clone. The V and J genes are TRBV18 and TRBJ1-1; D might be TRBD1 (6 bases). V was shortened by 5 bases and J by 10 bases, with 20 bases between the two germline ends. Germline V lookup: CDR1 KGHSH, CDR2 LQKENI. The CDR3 has 14 amino acids. The CDR3 is CASSSGTNALGAFF. The DNA of the CDR3 is TGTGCCAGCTCAAGTGGGACAAATGCCCTAGGAGCTTTCTTT.

The chain is built from TRBV7-2 and TRBJ1-5; tentative D call: TRBD1 (5 bases). Trimming removed 8 bases at V and 7 bases at J, with 18 bases between. The CDR3 is 14 amino acids. Germline loops: CDR1 SGHTA, CDR2 FQGNSA. In nucleotides, the CDR3 is TGTGCCAGCTCCGAACCGGGGGGTGGCCAGCCCCAGCATTTT. It encodes CASSEPGGGQPQHF. The variable domain in full, completed from reference TRBV7-2 and TRBJ1-5, reads GAGVSQSPSNKVTEKGKDVELRCDPISGHTALYWYRQSLGQGLEFLIYFQGNSAPDKSGLPSDRFSAERTGGSVSTLTIQRTQQEDSAVYLCASSEPGGGQPQHFGDGTRLSIL.

The V gene is TRBV9, the J gene TRBJ2-1, with 10 positions matching TRBD1. CDR3 length: 18 residues. Germline CDR1 reads SGDLS; CDR2 reads YYNGEE. V lost 0 bases and J lost 7; bases outside the gene matches: 13. This CDR3 is CASSVAGGFGDRGNEQFF. CDR3 DNA sequence: TGTGCCAGCAGCGTAGCTGGAGGCTTCGGGGACAGGGGTAATGAGCAGTTCTTC.

The chain links TRBV18 to TRBJ1-1; unclear D gene. The germline V and J ends were trimmed by 2 bases and 4 bases, with 11 bases remaining between them. Germline-derived CDR1 and CDR2 are KGHSH and LQKENI. The CDR3 has 14 residues. In DNA, the CDR3 is TGTGCCAGCTCACCAGGCCAGGATGGCACTGAAGCTTTCTTT. It encodes CASSPGQDGTEAFF.

This clone was recorded a few times. The chain joins TRBV30 to TRBJ2-5; TRBD2 might be the D (5 bases). The CDR3 is made up of 13 amino acids. Germline assignment: CDR1 GTSNPN and CDR2 SVGIG (reference sequence). Trimming shortened V by 0 bases and J by 5 bases, and 10 bases separated the two germline ends. The CDR3 reads CAWSVAVRETQYF. The CDR3 DNA sequence: TGTGCCTGGAGTGTAGCGGTTCGGGAGACCCAGTACTTC.

This clone appeared a few times. The genes are TRBV21-1 and TRBJ2-3; TRBD2 is the table's D call and was not checked against the DNA. TRBV21-1 is noted as a pseudogene. CDR3 length: 16 residues. CDR3 protein: CASSKARARGPDTQYF. In DNA form, the CDR3 reads TGTGCCAGCAGCAAAGCGCGGGCCCGAGGTCCAGATACGCAGTATTTT.

This clone was picked up a small number of times. This chain joins TRBV9 and TRBJ2-1; D call uncertain. The CDR3 sequence is 12 residues long. V was trimmed by 3 bases and J by 4 bases, leaving 5 bases between them. CDR1 is SGDLS, CDR2 YYNGEE, per germline. The CDR3 spells CASSAQYNEQFF. CDR3 sequence (DNA): TGTGCCAGCAGCGCTCAGTACAATGAGCAGTTCTTC.

V is TRBV7-2 and J is TRBJ1-1; D unclear. The CDR3 consists of 12 residues. Germline V gene data show CDR1 as SGHTA and CDR2 as FQGNSA. V lost 3 bases and J lost 10, with 12 bases in between. Here the CDR3 reads CASSFFIGLAFF. The DNA of the CDR3 is TGTGCCAGCAGCTTCTTCATTGGGCTAGCTTTCTTT. The full variable domain, rest sourced from reference TRBV7-2 and TRBJ1-1, is GAGVSQSPSNKVTEKGKDVELRCDPISGHTALYWYRQSLGQGLEFLIYFQGNSAPDKSGLPSDRFSAERTGGSVSTLTIQRTQQEDSAVYLCASSFFIGLAFFGQGTRLTVV.